Described below is a single T cell receptor (beta chain) sequence and its context. The data belong to a study of blood T cell repertoires in COVID-19. Overall study context: PBMCs, B-cell-depleted T cells, or T cells provided the cDNA or gDNA that made up the material.

The V and J ends lost 5 bases and 8 bases, in that order; junction bases with no gene match: 8. From germline, CDR1 is SGHTA and CDR2 FQGNSA. The CDR3 contains 15 residues. Per the original data handling: Amplification with reference gene primers provided the estimates of nucleated cell counts. TCRdb keeps only in-frame clones here, not all; method: immunoSEQ multiplex PCR. The DNA was the basis for D and trimming; V, J and clone size are from that table. The data show approximately 300,000 clones, around 89% seen once. This chain connects TRBV7-2 to TRBJ1-4; 10 bases fit TRBD1. Input material: peripheral blood. This TCR came from a man aged 18 to 30 who had recovered from COVID-19. This CDR3 is CASSRDRGFEEKLFF. CDR3 sequence (DNA): TGTGCCAGCAGCCGGGACAGGGGCTTTGAGGAAAAACTGTTTTTT.